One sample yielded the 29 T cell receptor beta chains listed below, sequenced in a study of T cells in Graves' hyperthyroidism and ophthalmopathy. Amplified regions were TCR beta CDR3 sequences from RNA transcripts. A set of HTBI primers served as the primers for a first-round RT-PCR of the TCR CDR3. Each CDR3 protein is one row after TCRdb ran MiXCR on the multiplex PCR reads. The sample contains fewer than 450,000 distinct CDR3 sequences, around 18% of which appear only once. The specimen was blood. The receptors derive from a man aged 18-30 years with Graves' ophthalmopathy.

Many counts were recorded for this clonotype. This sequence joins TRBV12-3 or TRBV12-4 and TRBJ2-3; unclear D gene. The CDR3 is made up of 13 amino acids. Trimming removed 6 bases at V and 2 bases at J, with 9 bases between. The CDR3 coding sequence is TGTGCCAGCAGGTTCGTCCACACAGATACGCAGTATTTT. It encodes CASRFVHTDTQYF.

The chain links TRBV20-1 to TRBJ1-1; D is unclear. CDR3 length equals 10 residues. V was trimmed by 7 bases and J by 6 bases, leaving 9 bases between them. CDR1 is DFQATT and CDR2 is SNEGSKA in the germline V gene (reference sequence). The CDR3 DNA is TGCAGTGAAGAATGGCCTGAAGCTTTCTTT. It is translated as CSEEWPEAFF.

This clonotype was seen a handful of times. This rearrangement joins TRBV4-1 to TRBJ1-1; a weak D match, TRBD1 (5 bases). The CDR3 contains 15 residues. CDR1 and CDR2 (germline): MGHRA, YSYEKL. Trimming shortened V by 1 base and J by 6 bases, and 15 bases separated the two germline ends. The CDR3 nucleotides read TGCGCCAGCAGCCAAGTTCGCCAGGGTTTGGCTGAAGCTTTCTTT. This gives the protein CASSQVRQGLAEAFF.

The CDR3 is CASSLPGPSGNEQFF. The DNA of the CDR3 is TGTGCCAGCAGCTTACCGGGACCCTCTGGGAATGAGCAGTTCTTC. This chain uses TRBV5-4 with TRBJ2-1; D is tentatively TRBD1 or TRBD2 (5 bases each). The CDR3 sequence is 15 residues long. In germline, CDR1 is SGHNT, CDR2 YYREEE (reference sequence). Trimming took off 2 bases at V and 7 bases at J, with 16 bases between the two ends.

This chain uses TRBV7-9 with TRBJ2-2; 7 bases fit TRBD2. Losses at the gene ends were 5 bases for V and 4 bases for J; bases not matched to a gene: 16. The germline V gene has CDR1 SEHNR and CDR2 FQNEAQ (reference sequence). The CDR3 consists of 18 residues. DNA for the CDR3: TGTGCCAGCAGCCCACCCCGCGGGGGATTTGCTTTCACCGGGGAGCTGTTTTTT. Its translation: CASSPPRGGFAFTGELFF.

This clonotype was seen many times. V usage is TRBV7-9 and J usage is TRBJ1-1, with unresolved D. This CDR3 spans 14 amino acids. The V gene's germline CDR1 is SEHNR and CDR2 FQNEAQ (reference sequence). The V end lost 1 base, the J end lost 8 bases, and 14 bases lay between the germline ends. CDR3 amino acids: CASSLGLDGMEAFF. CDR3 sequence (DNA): TGTGCCAGCAGCTTAGGGCTTGACGGGATGGAAGCTTTCTTT.

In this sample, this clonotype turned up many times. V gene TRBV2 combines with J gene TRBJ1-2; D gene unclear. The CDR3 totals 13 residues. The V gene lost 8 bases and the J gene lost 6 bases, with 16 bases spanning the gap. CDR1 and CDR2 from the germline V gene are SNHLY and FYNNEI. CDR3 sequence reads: CASLDRRRDGYTF. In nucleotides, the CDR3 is TGTGCCAGCCTTGACCGGCGCCGAGATGGCTACACCTTC.

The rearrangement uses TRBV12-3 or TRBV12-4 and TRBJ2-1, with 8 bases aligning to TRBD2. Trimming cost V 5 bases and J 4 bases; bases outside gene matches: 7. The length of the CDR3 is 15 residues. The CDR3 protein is CASSGPAGAYNEQFF. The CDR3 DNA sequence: TGTGCCAGCAGTGGTCCAGCGGGGGCATACAATGAGCAGTTCTTC.

The CDR3 sequence is CAIARTGGEEDTQYF. In nucleotides, the CDR3 is TGTGCCATCGCCCGGACAGGGGGCGAAGAAGATACGCAGTATTTT. The chain carries TRBV10-3 and TRBJ2-3; TRBD1 aligns across 11 bases. V shed 8 bases and J 5 bases; nucleotides not matched to a gene: 9. CDR1 is ENHRY and CDR2 is SYGVKD in the germline V gene. CDR3 length: 15 amino acids.

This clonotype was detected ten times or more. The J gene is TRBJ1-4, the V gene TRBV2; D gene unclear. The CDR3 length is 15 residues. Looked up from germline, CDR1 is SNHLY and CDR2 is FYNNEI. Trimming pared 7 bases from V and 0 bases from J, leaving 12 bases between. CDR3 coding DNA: TGTGCCAGCAAGCTCGAAGTGGCAACTAATGAAAAACTGTTTTTT. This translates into CASKLEVATNEKLFF. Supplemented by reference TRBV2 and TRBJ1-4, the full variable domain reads EPEVTQTPSHQVTQMGQEVILRCVPISNHLYFYWYRQILGQKVEFLVSFYNNEISEKSEIFDDQFSVERPDGSNFTLKIRSTKLEDSAMYFCASKLEVATNEKLFFGSGTQLSVL.

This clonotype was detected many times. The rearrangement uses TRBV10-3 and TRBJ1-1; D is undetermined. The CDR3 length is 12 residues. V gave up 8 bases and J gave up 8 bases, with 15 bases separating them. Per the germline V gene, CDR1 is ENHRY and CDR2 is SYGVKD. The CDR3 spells CAIENPSREAFF. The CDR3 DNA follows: TGTGCCATCGAGAACCCAAGCAGAGAAGCTTTCTTT.

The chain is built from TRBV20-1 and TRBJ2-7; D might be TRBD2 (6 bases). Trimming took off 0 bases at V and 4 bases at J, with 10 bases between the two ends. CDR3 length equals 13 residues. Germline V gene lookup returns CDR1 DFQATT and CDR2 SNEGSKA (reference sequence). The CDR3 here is CSARDPEGYEQYF. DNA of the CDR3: TGCAGTGCTAGAGATCCGGAGGGTTACGAGCAGTACTTC.

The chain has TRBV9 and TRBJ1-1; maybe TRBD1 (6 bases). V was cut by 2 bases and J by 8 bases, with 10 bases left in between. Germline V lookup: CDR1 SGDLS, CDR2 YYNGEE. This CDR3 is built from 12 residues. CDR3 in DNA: TGTGCCAGCAGCGTGGGGCAGGGGGAAGCTTTCTTT. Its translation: CASSVGQGEAFF.

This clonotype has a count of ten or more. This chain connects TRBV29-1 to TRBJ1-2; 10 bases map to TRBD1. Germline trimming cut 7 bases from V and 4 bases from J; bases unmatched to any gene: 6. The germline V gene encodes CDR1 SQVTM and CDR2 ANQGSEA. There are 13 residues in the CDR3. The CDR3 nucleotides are TGCAGCGGCACGACAGGGGGCATCTATGGCTACACCTTC. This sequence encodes CSGTTGGIYGYTF. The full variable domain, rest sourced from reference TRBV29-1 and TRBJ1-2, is SAVISQKPSRDICQRGTSLTIQCQVDSQVTMMFWYRQQPGQSLTLIATANQGSEATYESGFVIDKFPISRPNLTFSTLTVSNMSPEDSSIYLCSGTTGGIYGYTFGSGTRLTVV.

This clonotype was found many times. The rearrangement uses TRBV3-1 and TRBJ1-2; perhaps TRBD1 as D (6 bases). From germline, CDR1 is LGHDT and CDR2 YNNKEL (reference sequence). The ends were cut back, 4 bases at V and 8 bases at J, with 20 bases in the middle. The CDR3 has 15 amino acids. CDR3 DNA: TGTGCCAGCAGCCGGACGCGACGGGGGCCGGAAGGCTACACCTTC. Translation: CASSRTRRGPEGYTF. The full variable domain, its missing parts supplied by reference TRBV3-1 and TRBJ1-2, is DTAVSQTPKYLVTQMGNDKSIKCEQNLGHDTMYWYKQDSKKFLKIMFSYNNKELIINETVPNRFSPKSPDKAHLNLHINSLELGDSAVYFCASSRTRRGPEGYTFGSGTRLTVV.

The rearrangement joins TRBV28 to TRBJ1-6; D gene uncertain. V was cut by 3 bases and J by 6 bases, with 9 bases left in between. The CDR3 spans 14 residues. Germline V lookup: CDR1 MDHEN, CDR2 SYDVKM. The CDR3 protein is CASSLFSGNSPLHF. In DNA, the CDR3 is TGTGCCAGCAGTTTGTTCAGTGGTAATTCACCCCTCCACTTT.

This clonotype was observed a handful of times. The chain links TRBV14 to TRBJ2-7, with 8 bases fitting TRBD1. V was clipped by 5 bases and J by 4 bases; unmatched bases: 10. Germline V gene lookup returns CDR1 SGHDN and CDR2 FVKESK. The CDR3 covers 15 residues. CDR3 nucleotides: TGTGCCAGCAGCTACACAGGGGGTCTAAGGTACGAGCAGTACTTC. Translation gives CASSYTGGLRYEQYF. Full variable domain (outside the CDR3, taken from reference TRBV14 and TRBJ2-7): EAGVTQFPSHSVIEKGQTVTLRCDPISGHDNLYWYRRVMGKEIKFLLHFVKESKQDESGMPNNRFLAERTGGTYSTLKVQPAELEDSGVYFCASSYTGGLRYEQYFGPGTRLTVT.

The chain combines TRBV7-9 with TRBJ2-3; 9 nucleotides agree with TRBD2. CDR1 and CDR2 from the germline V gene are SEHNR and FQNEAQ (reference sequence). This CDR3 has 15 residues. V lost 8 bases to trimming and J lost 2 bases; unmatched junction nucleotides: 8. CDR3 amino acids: CASYYSGGNTDTQYF. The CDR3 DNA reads TGTGCCAGCTACTATAGCGGGGGTAACACAGATACGCAGTATTTT.

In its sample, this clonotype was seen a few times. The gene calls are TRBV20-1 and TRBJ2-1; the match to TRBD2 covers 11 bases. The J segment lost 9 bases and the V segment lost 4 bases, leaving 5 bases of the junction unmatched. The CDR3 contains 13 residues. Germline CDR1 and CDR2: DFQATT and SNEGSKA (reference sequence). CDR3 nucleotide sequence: TGCAGTGCTACTAGCGGGGGGCGGGGTGAGCAGTTCTTC. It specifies CSATSGGRGEQFF.

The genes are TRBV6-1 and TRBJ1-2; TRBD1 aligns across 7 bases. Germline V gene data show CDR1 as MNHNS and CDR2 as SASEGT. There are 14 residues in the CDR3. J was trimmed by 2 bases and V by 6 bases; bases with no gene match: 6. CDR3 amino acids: CASRQGPTNYGYTF. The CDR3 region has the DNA TGTGCCAGCAGACAGGGGCCCACCAACTATGGCTACACCTTC.

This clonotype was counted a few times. The CDR3 here is CASSYGGRQETQYF. CDR3 DNA sequence: TGCGCCAGCAGTTACGGCGGGAGGCAAGAGACCCAGTACTTC. The rearrangement uses TRBV5-1 and TRBJ2-5; TRBD2 aligns across 8 bases. V was pared by 5 bases and J by 2 bases, with 5 bases of the junction left unmatched. The CDR3 is 14 amino acids. The V gene's germline CDR1 is SGHRS and CDR2 YFSETQ.

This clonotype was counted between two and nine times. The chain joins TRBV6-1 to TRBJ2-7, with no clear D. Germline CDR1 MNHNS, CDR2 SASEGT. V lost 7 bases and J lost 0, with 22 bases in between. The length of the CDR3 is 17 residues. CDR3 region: CASKGRHATLDSYEQYF. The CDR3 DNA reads TGTGCCAGCAAGGGCCGGCATGCCACCTTAGACTCCTACGAGCAGTACTTC.

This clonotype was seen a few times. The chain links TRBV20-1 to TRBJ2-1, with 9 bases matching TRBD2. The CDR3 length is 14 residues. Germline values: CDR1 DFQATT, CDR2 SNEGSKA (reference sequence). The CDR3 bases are TGCAGCCACTCCCTAGCGGGACAGTACAATGAGCAGTTCTTC. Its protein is CSHSLAGQYNEQFF.

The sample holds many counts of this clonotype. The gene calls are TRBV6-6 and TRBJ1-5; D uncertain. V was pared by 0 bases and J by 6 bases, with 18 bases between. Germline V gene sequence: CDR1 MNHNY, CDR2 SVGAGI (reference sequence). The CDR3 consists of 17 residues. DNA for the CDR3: TGTGCCAGCAGTTACTCTCATCAGAAAGAGCTCGGTCAGCCCCAGCATTTT. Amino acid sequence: CASSYSHQKELGQPQHF.

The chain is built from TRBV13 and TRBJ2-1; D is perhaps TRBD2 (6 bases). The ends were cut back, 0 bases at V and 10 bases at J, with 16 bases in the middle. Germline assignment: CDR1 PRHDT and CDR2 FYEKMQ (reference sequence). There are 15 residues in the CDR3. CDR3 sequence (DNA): TGTGCCAGCAGCTTAGGACTAGCCGGCAATTTAGAGCAGTTCTTC. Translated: CASSLGLAGNLEQFF.

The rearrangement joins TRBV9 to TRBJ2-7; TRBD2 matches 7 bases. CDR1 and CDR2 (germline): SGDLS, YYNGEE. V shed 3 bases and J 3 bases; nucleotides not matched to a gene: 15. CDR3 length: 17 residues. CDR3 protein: CASSGRSGRGDFYEQYF. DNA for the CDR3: TGTGCCAGCAGCGGGAGGTCCGGACGGGGGGACTTCTACGAGCAGTACTTC.

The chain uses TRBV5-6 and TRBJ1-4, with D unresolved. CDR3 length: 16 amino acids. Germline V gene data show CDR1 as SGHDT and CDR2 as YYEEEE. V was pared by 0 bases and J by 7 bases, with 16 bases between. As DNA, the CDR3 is TGTGCCAGCAGCTTGGCCAAGTCAGTCGACTCTGAAAAACTGTTTTTT. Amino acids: CASSLAKSVDSEKLFF.

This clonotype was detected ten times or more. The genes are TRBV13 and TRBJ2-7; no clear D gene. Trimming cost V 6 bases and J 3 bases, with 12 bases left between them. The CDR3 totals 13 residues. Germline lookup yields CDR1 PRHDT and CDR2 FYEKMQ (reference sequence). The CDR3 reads CASRNDKGYEQYF. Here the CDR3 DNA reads TGTGCCAGCAGGAACGATAAGGGCTACGAGCAGTACTTC.

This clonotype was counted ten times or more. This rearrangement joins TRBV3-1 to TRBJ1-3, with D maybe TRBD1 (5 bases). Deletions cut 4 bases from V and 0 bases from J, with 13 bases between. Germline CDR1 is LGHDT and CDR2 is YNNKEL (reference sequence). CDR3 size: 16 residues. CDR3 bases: TGTGCCAGCAGCCTAGCCTCCGGGGGCTCTGGAAACACCATATATTTT. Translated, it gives CASSLASGGSGNTIYF.